This T cell receptor (beta chain) was identified in a study of blood T cells in healthy people across ages. The germline V and J ends were trimmed by 5 bases and 0 bases, with 14 bases remaining between them. This CDR3 is 17 amino acids long. Germline V lookup: CDR1 SGHVS, CDR2 FQNEAQ. Primed by a sample-barcoded 5' primer and a J-beta primer mix, a second PCR proceeded for about 6 to 12 cycles. MiXCR was run by TCRdb on the 5' RACE reads, yielding one entry per CDR3 protein. The repertoire consists of approximately 850,000 distinct CDR3 sequences, with nearly 60% occurring once and the leading ten covering 22%.

Material for sequencing was blood. The chain employs TRBV7-8 and TRBJ2-6, with D unresolved. The origin of this receptor is a young man in good health. Written as DNA, the CDR3 is TGTGCCAGCAGCCTATGGATGATCGGCTCTGGGGCCAACGTCCTGACTTTC. This gives the protein CASSLWMIGSGANVLTF.